This T cell receptor (beta chain) was recovered during a study of T cells in Graves' hyperthyroidism and ophthalmopathy. There were TCR beta CDR3 regions amplified from RNA transcripts. A set of HTBI primers served as the primers for a first-round RT-PCR of the TCR CDR3. TCRdb re-called the multiplex PCR reads with MiXCR, one entry per CDR3 protein. The table includes fewer than 800,000 distinct CDR3 sequences, around 15% detected once. In regard to this clonotype: At one of its ends the junction is not consistent with the germline gene, which may arise from a read error.

This CDR3 has 18 residues. The germline V gene has CDR1 DFQATT and CDR2 SNEGSKA (reference sequence). This sequence joins TRBV20-1 and TRBJ2-7; D possibly matches TRBD1 or TRBD2 (5 bases each). The clonotype comes from a man aged 18 to 29 with Graves' hyperthyroidism. The sample was blood. The CDR3 is CSARDPAPKGVRAYEEYF. CDR3 DNA: TGCAGTGCTAGAGATCCGGCTCCAAAAGGGGTGCGGGCCTACGAGGAGTACTTC.